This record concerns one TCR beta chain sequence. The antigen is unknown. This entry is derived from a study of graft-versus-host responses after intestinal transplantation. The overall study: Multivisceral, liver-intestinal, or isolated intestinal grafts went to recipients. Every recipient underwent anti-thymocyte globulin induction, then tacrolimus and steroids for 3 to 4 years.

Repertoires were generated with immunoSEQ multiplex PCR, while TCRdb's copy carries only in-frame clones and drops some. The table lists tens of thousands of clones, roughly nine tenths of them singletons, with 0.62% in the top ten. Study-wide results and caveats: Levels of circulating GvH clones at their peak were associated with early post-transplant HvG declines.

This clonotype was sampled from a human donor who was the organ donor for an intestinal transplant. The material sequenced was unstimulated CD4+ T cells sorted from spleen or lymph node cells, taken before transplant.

In DNA form, the CDR3 reads TGTGCCAGCGGGAGGGGGACAGGGCCCGGAAACACCATATATTTT. This translates into CASGRGTGPGNTIYF. V and J are TRBV6-1 and TRBJ1-3; 9 bases align to TRBD1. The CDR3 is 15 amino acids. Germline CDR1 and CDR2: MNHNS and SASEGT. Trimming cost V 8 bases and J 4 bases; bases outside gene matches: 9.